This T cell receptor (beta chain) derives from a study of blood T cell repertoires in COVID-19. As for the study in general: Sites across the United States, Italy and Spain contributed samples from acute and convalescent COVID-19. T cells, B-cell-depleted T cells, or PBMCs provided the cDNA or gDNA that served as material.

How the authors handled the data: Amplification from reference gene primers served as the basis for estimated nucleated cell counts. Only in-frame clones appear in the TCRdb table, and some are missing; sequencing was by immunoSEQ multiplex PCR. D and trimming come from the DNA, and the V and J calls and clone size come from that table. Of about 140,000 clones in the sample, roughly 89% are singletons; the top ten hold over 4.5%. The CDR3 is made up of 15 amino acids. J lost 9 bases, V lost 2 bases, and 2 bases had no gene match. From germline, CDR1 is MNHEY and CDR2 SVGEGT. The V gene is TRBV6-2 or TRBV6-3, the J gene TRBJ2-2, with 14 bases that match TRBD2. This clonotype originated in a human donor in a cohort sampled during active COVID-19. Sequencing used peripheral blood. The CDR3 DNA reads TGTGCCAGCAGTTACGGGACTAGCGGGAGATGGGAGCTGTTTTTT. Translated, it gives CASSYGTSGRWELFF.